These 2 T cell receptor beta chains came from one sample sequenced in a study of T cells in Graves' hyperthyroidism and ophthalmopathy. From RNA transcripts, TCR beta CDR3 regions were amplified. Carried out on the TCR CDR3, a first-round RT-PCR used the HTBI primer set. Via MiXCR, TCRdb re-called the multiplex PCR reads, giving one row per CDR3 protein. The profile shows hundreds of thousands of distinct CDR3 sequences, 15% to 20% of them singletons. Sequencing was carried out using blood. These receptor sequences come from a woman aged 30 to 39 with Graves' hyperthyroidism.

To note about this clonotype: Germline is not matched at one junction end, which may reflect a read error. The rearrangement links TRBV7-9 to TRBJ1-2, with D perhaps TRBD1 (6 bases). CDR3 length equals 13 residues. Per germline, CDR1 SEHNR and CDR2 FQNEAQ (reference sequence). Here the CDR3 reads CASSPAQGYGYTF. Here the CDR3 DNA reads TGTGCCAGCAGCCCGGCACAGGGTTATGGGTACACCTTC. Using reference TRBV7-9 and TRBJ1-2 for the parts outside the CDR3, the full variable domain is DTGVSQNPRHKITKRGQNVTFRCDPISEHNRLYWYRQTLGQGPEFLTYFQNEAQLEKSRLLSDRFSAERPKGSFSTLEIQRTEQGDSAMYLCASSPAQGYGYTFGSGTRLTVV.

This clonotype has just a few counts. The rearrangement uses TRBV28 and TRBJ2-7, with 10 bases aligning to TRBD1. The V gene end was trimmed by 10 bases and the J gene end by 4 bases; junction bases not matched to a gene: 7. CDR1 is MDHEN and CDR2 is SYDVKM in the germline V gene. The CDR3 length is 13 residues. The CDR3 loop is CATLGTGEYEQYF. The CDR3 nucleotides read TGTGCCACTTTAGGGACAGGGGAGTACGAGCAGTACTTC. Looking up the rest from reference TRBV28 and TRBJ2-7 gives the full variable domain: DVKVTQSSRYLVKRTGEKVFLECVQDMDHENMFWYRQDPGLGLRLIYFSYDVKMKEKGDIPEGYSVSREKKERFSLILESASTNQTSMYLCATLGTGEYEQYFGPGTRLTVT.